This T cell receptor (beta chain) originates from a study of a mutant IDH1 vaccine in newly diagnosed glioma. Time point noted: week 35, safety follow-up. Each dose of the vaccine consisted of 300 ug of mutant IDH1 20-mer peptide, with topical imiquimod. Astrocytomas found in donors were new, WHO grade 3 or 4, IDH1-mutant and ATRX-lost. In the case of this clone: Its antigen is undetermined.

V gave up 1 base and J gave up 6 bases, with 8 bases separating them. Germline CDR1 reads SGDLS; CDR2 reads YYNGEE. The CDR3 contains 14 residues. Sequencing was performed with immunoSEQ multiplex PCR; in TCRdb, only in-frame clones are kept and a portion is missing. The repertoire holds about 69,000 clones, with around 84% as singletons. The material was PBMCs, obtained from a glioma patient whose treatment included an IDH1 peptide vaccine. This chain links TRBV9 with TRBJ1-6; no reliable D call. The receptor comes from a man between 25 and 39 years old with glioma. The CDR3 DNA follows: TGTGCCAGCAGCGTAAGGAGTTTTAATTCACCCCTCCACTTT. The encoded protein is CASSVRSFNSPLHF.